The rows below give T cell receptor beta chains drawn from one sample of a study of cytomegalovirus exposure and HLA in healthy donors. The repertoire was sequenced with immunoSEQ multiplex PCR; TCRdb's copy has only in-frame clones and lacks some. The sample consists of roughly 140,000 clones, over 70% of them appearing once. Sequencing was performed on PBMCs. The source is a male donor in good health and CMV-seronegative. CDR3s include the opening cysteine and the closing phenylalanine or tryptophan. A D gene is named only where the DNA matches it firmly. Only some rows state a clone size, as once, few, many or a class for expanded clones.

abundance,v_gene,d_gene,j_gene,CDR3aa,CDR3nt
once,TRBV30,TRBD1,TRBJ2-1,CAFTPRDRGQGEQFF,TGTGCCTTCACTCCCCGGGACAGGGGGCAAGGTGAGCAGTTCTTC
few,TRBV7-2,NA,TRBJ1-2,CASSSTREGYTF,TGTGCCAGCAGCTCAACTAGAGAGGGCTACACCTTC
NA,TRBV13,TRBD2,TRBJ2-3,CASSSRLAGFTDTQYF,TGTGCCAGCAGCTCGCGACTAGCGGGGTTCACAGATACGCAGTATTTT
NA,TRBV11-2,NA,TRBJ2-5,CASTLQETQYF,TGTGCCAGCACCCTCCAAGAGACCCAGTACTTC
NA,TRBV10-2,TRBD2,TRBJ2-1,CASSEKETSGNNEQFF,TGCGCCAGCAGTGAGAAGGAAACTAGCGGGAACAATGAGCAGTTCTTC
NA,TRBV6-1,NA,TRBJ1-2,CASSETTDYGYTF,TGTGCCAGCAGTGAAACGACTGACTATGGCTACACCTTC
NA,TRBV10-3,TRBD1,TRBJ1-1,CAIRGQVMNTEAFF,TGTGCCATCAGGGGACAGGTCATGAACACTGAAGCTTTCTTT
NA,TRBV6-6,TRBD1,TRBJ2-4,CASSTTQPGGNIQYF,TGTGCCAGCAGCACTACCCAGCCAGGGGGAAACATTCAGTACTTC
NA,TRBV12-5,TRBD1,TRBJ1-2,CASGYVTGGADYGYTF,TGTGCTAGTGGTTATGTGACAGGGGGCGCTGACTATGGCTACACCTTC
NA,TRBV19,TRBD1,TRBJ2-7,CASSSNRDPRGSEQYF,TGTGCCAGTAGTTCCAACAGGGACCCCAGGGGGAGCGAGCAGTACTTC
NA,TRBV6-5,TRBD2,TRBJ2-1,CASSYGRTSPNEQFF,TGTGCCAGCAGTTATGGGCGGACTAGTCCCAATGAGCAGTTCTTC
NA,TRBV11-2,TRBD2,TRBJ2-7,CASSLGISGGAYEQYF,TGTGCCAGCAGCTTAGGAATTAGCGGGGGTGCCTACGAGCAGTACTTC
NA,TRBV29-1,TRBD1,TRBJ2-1,CSARTGANEQFF,TGCAGCGCCAGGACAGGGGCAAATGAGCAGTTCTTC
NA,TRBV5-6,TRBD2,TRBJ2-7,CASSPVSGRSYEQYF,TGTGCCAGCAGTCCGGTCTCCGGGAGGTCCTACGAGCAGTACTTC
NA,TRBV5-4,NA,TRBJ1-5,CASSNAGEAQPQHF,TGTGCCAGCAGCAACGCCGGGGAGGCCCAGCCCCAGCATTTT
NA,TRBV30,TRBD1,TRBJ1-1,CAWRQGLGTEAFF,TGTGCCTGGAGACAGGGGCTGGGCACTGAAGCTTTCTTT
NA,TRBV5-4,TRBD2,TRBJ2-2,CASSLPSGRATGGELFF,TGTGCCAGCAGCCTCCCCAGCGGGAGGGCTACGGGCGGGGAGCTGTTTTTT
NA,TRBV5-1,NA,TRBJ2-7,CASSPLTVEYEQYF,TGCGCCAGCAGCCCCCTGACAGTCGAGTACGAGCAGTACTTC
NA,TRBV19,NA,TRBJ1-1,CASSIDLETANTEAFF,TGTGCCAGTAGTATAGACCTGGAGACGGCGAACACTGAAGCTTTCTTT
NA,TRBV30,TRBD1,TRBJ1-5,CAWREMTGLSNQPQHF,TGTGCCTGGAGAGAAATGACAGGGCTTAGCAATCAGCCCCAGCATTTT
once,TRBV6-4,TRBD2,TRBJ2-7,CASSMGGLASEQYF,TGTGCCAGCAGTATGGGGGGACTAGCGAGCGAGCAGTACTTC
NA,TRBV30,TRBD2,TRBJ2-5,CAWSTTSGSWETQYF,TGTGCCTGGAGTACGACTAGCGGGAGTTGGGAGACCCAGTACTTC
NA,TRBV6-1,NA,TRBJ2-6,CASSARQFVSGANVLTF,TGTGCCAGCAGTGCCAGACAGTTTGTCTCTGGGGCCAACGTCCTGACTTTC
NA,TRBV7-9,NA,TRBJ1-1,CATRQGGSEAFF,TGTGCCACCCGACAAGGGGGATCTGAAGCTTTCTTT
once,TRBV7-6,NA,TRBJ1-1,CASSPRRGSITEAFF,TGTGCCAGCAGCCCCCGACGGGGGAGTATCACTGAAGCTTTCTTT
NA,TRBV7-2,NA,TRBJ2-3,CASSHTDTQYF,TGTGCCAGCAGCCACACAGATACGCAGTATTTT
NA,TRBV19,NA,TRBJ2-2,CASSIRGGELFF,TGTGCCAGTAGTATAAGGGGCGGGGAGCTGTTTTTT
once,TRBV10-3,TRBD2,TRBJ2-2,CAYAGGNTGELFF,TGTGCCTACGCGGGGGGCAACACCGGGGAGCTGTTTTTT
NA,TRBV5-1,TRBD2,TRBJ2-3,CASGLSGSNGDTQYF,TGCGCCAGCGGACTTAGCGGGTCAAACGGAGATACGCAGTATTTT
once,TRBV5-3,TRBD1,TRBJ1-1,CARSLVPGGKRNTEAFF,TGTGCCAGAAGCTTGGTGCCAGGGGGCAAAAGAAACACTGAAGCTTTCTTT
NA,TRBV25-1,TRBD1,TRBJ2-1,CASSADYRDRGYDEQFF,TGTGCCAGCAGTGCAGACTACCGGGACAGGGGATACGATGAGCAGTTCTTC
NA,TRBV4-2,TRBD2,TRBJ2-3,CASRELAGGVRTDTQYF,TGTGCCAGCAGAGAACTAGCGGGGGGGGTTCGCACAGATACGCAGTATTTT
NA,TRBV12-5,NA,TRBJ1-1,CASGGTDRTRTFF,TGTGCTAGTGGCGGAACCGACAGGACGAGGACTTTCTTT
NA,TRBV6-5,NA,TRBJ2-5,CASSYSLVGETQYF,TGTGCCAGCAGTTACTCTTTAGTTGGAGAGACCCAGTACTTC
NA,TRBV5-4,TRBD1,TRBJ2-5,CASSLGQGAGETQYF,TGTGCCAGCAGCTTGGGACAGGGGGCGGGGGAGACCCAGTACTTC
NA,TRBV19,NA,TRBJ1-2,CASSTTGGDYTF,TGTGCCAGTAGCACAACGGGGGGGGACTACACCTTC
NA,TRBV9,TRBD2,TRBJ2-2,CASSVGLAGTNTGELFF,TGTGCCAGCAGCGTAGGGCTAGCGGGTACGAACACCGGGGAGCTGTTTTTT
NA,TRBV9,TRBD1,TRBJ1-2,CASSSPRGQNGYTF,TGTGCCAGCAGCTCTCCCAGGGGACAGAATGGCTACACCTTC
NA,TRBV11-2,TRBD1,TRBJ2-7,CASSQDRFTYEQYF,TGTGCCAGCAGCCAGGACAGGTTTACCTACGAGCAGTACTTC
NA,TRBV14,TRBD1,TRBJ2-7,CASSQLGQGRDEQYF,TGTGCCAGCAGCCAACTGGGACAGGGGAGAGACGAGCAGTACTTC